These 8 T cell receptor beta chains were all obtained from the same sample, sequenced in a study of breast tumors, draining lymph nodes, adjacent tissues. TCRdb re-analysed the multiplex PCR reads in MiXCR, keeping a single row per CDR3 protein. The sample records 25,000 to 40,000 distinct CDR3 sequences, roughly 63% being singletons. Sequencing input: breast tumor tissue. These receptors were obtained from a female donor with breast cancer. Some clones in this sample may be carry-over from other donors' samples.

This clonotype was seen once. This chain uses TRBV19 with TRBJ2-3, with 11 nucleotides matching TRBD1. The length of the CDR3 is 15 residues. The germline gives CDR1 LNHDA, CDR2 SQIVND (reference sequence). The J segment lost 6 bases and the V segment lost 5 bases, leaving 7 bases of the junction unmatched. The CDR3 coding sequence is TGTGCCAGTAGTGTCGGACAGGGGGCGATGGATACGCAGTATTTT. This translates into CASSVGQGAMDTQYF. Using reference TRBV19 and TRBJ2-3 for the parts outside the CDR3, the full variable domain is DGGITQSPKYLFRKEGQNVTLSCEQNLNHDAMYWYRQDPGQGLRLIYYSQIVNDFQKGDIAEGYSVSREKKESFPLTVTSAQKNPTAFYLCASSVGQGAMDTQYFGPGTRLTVL.

The rearrangement links TRBV24-1 to TRBJ2-1; TRBD2 is a possible D gene (6 bases). The germline V and J ends were trimmed by 9 bases and 8 bases, with 13 bases remaining between them. The CDR3 is made up of 12 amino acids. The germline V gene encodes CDR1 KGHDR and CDR2 SFDVKD. Here the CDR3 DNA reads TGTGCCACCGGCGGAGGGGACGATGAGCAGTTCTTC. Translation: CATGGGDDEQFF.

As regards this clonotype: A read error may produce the germline difference seen at one junction end. The chain uses TRBV20-1 and TRBJ1-4, with a possible D match to TRBD1 (6 bases). Germline V gene data show CDR1 as DFQATT and CDR2 as SNEGSKA (reference sequence). CDR3 length equals 12 residues. The CDR3 bases are TGCAGTGCTACTGGGGGCCGGGAAAAACTATTTTTT. It encodes CSATGGREKLFF.

Sample share makes this clonotype large (0.1 to 1%). The chain links TRBV7-9 to TRBJ2-7; 10 bases match TRBD1. There are 15 residues in the CDR3. Germline CDR1 SEHNR, CDR2 FQNEAQ (reference sequence). V was pared by 2 bases and J by 3 bases, with 4 bases of the junction left unmatched. The CDR3 loop reads CASSLTRDRGYEQYF. CDR3 sequence (DNA): TGTGCCAGCAGCTTAACCAGGGACAGGGGCTACGAGCAGTACTTC.

The CDR3 is CASSVNRNQPQYF. In DNA form, the CDR3 reads TGCGCCAGCAGTGTTAACAGGAATCAGCCCCAGTACTTC. The genes are TRBV10-2 and TRBJ2-5, with D maybe TRBD1 (5 bases). The CDR3 contains 13 residues. V was shortened by 4 bases and J by 9 bases, with 15 bases between the two germline ends. In germline, CDR1 is WSHSY, CDR2 SAAADI.

This rearrangement joins TRBV12-3 or TRBV12-4 to TRBJ1-2; TRBD1 agrees at 8 bases. CDR3 length: 17 amino acids. With 5 bases clipped from V and 1 base from J, the junction kept 12 bases outside the gene matches. CDR3 protein: CASSRPGQVGVNYGYTF. The CDR3 nucleotides are TGTGCCAGCAGTCGTCCGGGACAGGTGGGAGTTAACTATGGCTACACCTTC.

This clonotype was found once. The gene calls are TRBV27 and TRBJ1-1, with D perhaps TRBD1 (5 bases). Germline CDR1 and CDR2: MNHEY and SMNVEV (reference sequence). This CDR3 has 14 residues. Between the trimmed V and J ends, which lost 6 bases and 3 bases, there was a span of 14 bases. For the CDR3, the DNA is TGTGCCAGCAGGTCGGAAGCAGGGCACACTGAAGCTTTCTTT. Translation gives CASRSEAGHTEAFF.

J is TRBJ2-2 and V is TRBV6-5; perhaps TRBD1 as D (6 bases). Germline assignment: CDR1 MNHEY and CDR2 SVGAGI. The CDR3 extends over 12 amino acids. Trimming took 5 bases from V and 13 from J, leaving 14 bases between them. The CDR3, as DNA: TGTGCCAGCAGTCCATTCCAGGGGTTGCTGTTTTTT. It translates to CASSPFQGLLFF.